These 8 T cell receptor beta chains share one sample of origin, sequenced in a study of neoadjuvant nivolumab and ipilimumab in lung cancer. Generated by immunoSEQ multiplex PCR, the TCRdb table keeps only in-frame clones and is missing some. Found here are 9,000 to 10,000 clones, 81% of them singletons; the top ten hold 3% to 4%. The specimen was peripheral blood, collected before neoadjuvant nivolumab, alone or with ipilimumab. The receptors were sampled from an adult with non-small cell lung cancer.

CDR3 DNA: TGTGCCATCAGTGACCCCCGGGGGTACGGCTATGGCTACACCTTC. Its translation: CAISDPRGYGYGYTF. This chain links TRBV10-3 with TRBJ1-2, with a tentative D call TRBD1 (5 bases). CDR3 length: 15 amino acids. The germline CDR1 and CDR2 sequences are ENHRY and SYGVKD. V lost 3 bases, J lost 4 bases, and 15 bases lay in between.

The chain recombines TRBV25-1 with TRBJ2-6, with a tentative D call TRBD1 (6 bases). Trimming stripped 2 bases from V and 4 bases from J, with 15 bases between. The CDR3 spans 17 residues. The germline V gene has CDR1 MGHDK and CDR2 SYGVNS. The CDR3 region has the DNA TGTGCCAGCAGTGAACAGGGGACCTCCTCAGGGGCCAACGTCCTGACTTTC. Protein: CASSEQGTSSGANVLTF.

The rearrangement uses TRBV18 and TRBJ2-7; 8 bases fit TRBD2. This CDR3 spans 16 amino acids. Germline CDR1 reads KGHSH; CDR2 reads LQKENI. V lost 2 bases, J lost 3 bases, and 9 bases stayed unmatched. The CDR3 protein is CASSPRVSGTNYEQYF. The CDR3 DNA reads TGTGCCAGCTCACCAAGGGTTAGCGGGACGAACTACGAGCAGTACTTC.

The V call is TRBV7-6, the J call TRBJ2-2, with TRBD2 matching 7 bases. The germline V gene has CDR1 SGHVS and CDR2 FNYEAQ. This CDR3 is 17 amino acids long. V was pared by 1 base and J by 5 bases, with 10 bases of the junction left unmatched. The CDR3 is CASSLGGGGGRTGELFF. In nucleotides, the CDR3 is TGTGCCAGCAGCTTAGGGGGTGGAGGCGGGAGAACCGGGGAGCTGTTTTTT.

The chain uses TRBV5-5 and TRBJ2-3; TRBD2 aligns across 7 bases. With V trimmed by 3 bases and J by 4 bases, 11 bases remained unmatched. The CDR3 is made up of 16 amino acids. The V gene's germline CDR1 is SGHKS and CDR2 YYEKEE (reference sequence). CDR3 bases: TGTGCCAGCAGCTGGGCTGCGGGAGTAGGTGCAGATACGCAGTATTTT. Encoded protein: CASSWAAGVGADTQYF.

The gene calls are TRBV11-2 and TRBJ2-1; 8 nucleotides match TRBD2. The CDR3 extends over 14 amino acids. V was pared by 5 bases and J by 7 bases, with 7 bases of the junction left unmatched. In germline, CDR1 is SGHAT, CDR2 FQNNGV. For the CDR3, the DNA is TGTGCCAGCAGCCAAACGGAGCGGGAGAATGAGCAGTTCTTC. Protein product: CASSQTERENEQFF. Using reference TRBV11-2 and TRBJ2-1 for the parts outside the CDR3, the full variable domain is EAGVAQSPRYKIIEKRQSVAFWCNPISGHATLYWYQQILGQGPKLLIQFQNNGVVDDSQLPKDRFSAERLKGVDSTLKIQPAKLEDSAVYLCASSQTERENEQFFGPGTRLTVL.

This clone came up once. J is TRBJ2-1 and V is TRBV5-4; 8 bases match TRBD2. The CDR3 has 16 residues. Germline V gene sequence: CDR1 SGHNT, CDR2 YYREEE (reference sequence). Trimming removed 4 bases from V and 0 bases from J; junction bases left unmatched: 6. CDR3 amino acids: CASSVAGPSSYNEQFF. CDR3 in DNA: TGTGCCAGCAGCGTAGCGGGACCGAGCTCCTACAATGAGCAGTTCTTC.

V is TRBV10-2 and J is TRBJ1-1; 9 bases are shared with TRBD1. CDR1 and CDR2 (germline): WSHSY, SAAADI. V was clipped by 4 bases and J by 8 bases; unmatched bases: 8. There are 14 residues in the CDR3. The CDR3: CASSATGGAGEAFF. The CDR3 nucleotides read TGCGCCAGCAGTGCAACAGGGGGCGCGGGGGAAGCTTTCTTT.